This T cell receptor beta chain derives from a study of shared clonotypes between healthy human individuals. Study results and limitations: Donor scarcity curtailed the genetic and exposure-history diversity represented herein. Relative to clonotypes present in all four donors, those not shared had lower generation probabilities.

Concerning this clone itself: The antigen is unknown.

A CD45RA-negative memory subset and a CD45RA+ naive subset were separated from the CD4+ cells. Authors' data handling: Filtering differed because ImmunoSEQ produced junction-only sequences that carried no quality scores. The protocol was immunoSEQ multiplex PCR, while the TCRdb copy is restricted to in-frame clones and leaves out a portion. V and J calls and clone size are given by that table; D and trimming were obtained from the DNA. The sample has more than 2,000,000 clones; more than 90% are singletons. With V trimmed by 5 bases and J by 7 bases, 12 bases remained unmatched. Germline V CDR1 and CDR2: SGHTA, FQGNSA. The CDR3 loop spans 15 amino acids.

V and J are TRBV7-2 and TRBJ2-3; TRBD1 matches at 7 bases. Sequencing was performed on naive CD4+ T cells sorted from blood. Described subset: CD45RA+ positively selected. The sequence came from a man aged 18 to 30 in good health. CDR3 coding DNA: TGTGCCAGCAGCCCCCGACAGGGTTCGATAAATACGCAGTATTTT. It translates to CASSPRQGSINTQYF.